Below are 9 T cell receptor beta chains sequenced from a single sample in a study of vaccination effects on CD4 cells after COVID-19. Measured with immunoSEQ multiplex PCR; TCRdb has only the in-frame clones, and not every one. The sample shows around 24,000 clones, around four fifths of them seen only once. Their antigen targets remain unknown. Before any sequencing was done, the ViraFEST assay used viral peptide pools to expand antigen-specific CD4+ T cells. Once cultured for roughly nine days, the cells underwent separation to obtain CD4+ T cells. Participants got two doses of BNT162b2 or mRNA-1273 vaccine. The sequencing used CD4+ T cells from PBMCs cultured with HCoV-NL63 spike peptides, collected after COVID-19 vaccination. Source of these receptors: a human donor who received a COVID-19 vaccine.

This sequence joins TRBV9 and TRBJ2-7; tentative D call: TRBD1 (7 bases). CDR3 length: 12 amino acids. The germline V gene has CDR1 SGDLS and CDR2 YYNGEE. V dropped 3 bases and J dropped 6 bases, with 10 bases sitting between them. The CDR3 sequence: CASSDRGGEQYF. The DNA of the CDR3 is TGTGCCAGCAGCGACAGGGGAGGCGAGCAGTACTTC.

CDR3 sequence: CASSLETARPNSPLHF. The CDR3 DNA sequence: TGCGCCAGCAGCTTGGAGACCGCCAGGCCTAATTCACCCCTCCACTTT. The chain has TRBV5-1 and TRBJ1-6; D is unresolved. With 0 bases removed from V and 6 bases from J, the gap between germline ends came to 13 bases. The CDR3 is 16 amino acids. Germline CDR1 is SGHRS and CDR2 is YFSETQ.

This clone was picked up one time. This chain connects TRBV20-1 to TRBJ1-1, with D perhaps TRBD1 (6 bases). Trimming stripped 3 bases from V and 0 bases from J, with 14 bases between. This CDR3 spans 15 amino acids. Germline-derived CDR1 and CDR2 are DFQATT and SNEGSKA (reference sequence). CDR3 sequence reads: CSASVTGHLNTEAFF. In nucleotides, the CDR3 is TGCAGTGCTAGTGTGACAGGTCACCTGAACACTGAAGCTTTCTTT.

The genes are TRBV5-5 and TRBJ2-7, with D perhaps being TRBD1 or TRBD2 (5 bases each). Trimming removed 2 bases from V and 6 bases from J, with 12 bases in between. CDR1 is SGHKS and CDR2 is YYEKEE in the germline V gene (reference sequence). The CDR3 consists of 13 residues. This CDR3 reads CASSLTGRGEQYF. For the CDR3, the DNA is TGTGCCAGCAGCTTAACGGGACGGGGCGAGCAGTACTTC.

This chain's CDR3 is CASSSKTSGTGTDTQYF. The CDR3, as DNA: TGTGCCAGCAGCTCCAAGACTAGCGGGACGGGCACAGATACGCAGTATTTT. This rearrangement joins TRBV7-2 to TRBJ2-3; 11 bases agree with TRBD2. Per germline, CDR1 SGHTA and CDR2 FQGNSA. The CDR3 totals 17 residues. V was pared by 4 bases and J by 1 base, with 7 bases of the junction left unmatched. The full variable domain, with the rest looked up from reference TRBV7-2 and TRBJ2-3, is GAGVSQSPSNKVTEKGKDVELRCDPISGHTALYWYRQSLGQGLEFLIYFQGNSAPDKSGLPSDRFSAERTGGSVSTLTIQRTQQEDSAVYLCASSSKTSGTGTDTQYFGPGTRLTVL.

This clone is a singleton in its sample. The chain employs TRBV7-2 and TRBJ2-1, with TRBD1 as a possible D gene (6 bases). Germline V gene data show CDR1 as SGHTA and CDR2 as FQGNSA. This CDR3 has 14 amino acids. V shed 5 bases and J shed 5 bases, with 13 bases lying between them. The CDR3 is CASSRSGANNEQFF. The CDR3 bases are TGTGCCAGCAGCCGGTCAGGGGCCAACAATGAGCAGTTCTTC.

The chain links TRBV6-1 to TRBJ2-5, with 16 bases that match TRBD2. The J segment lost 2 bases and the V segment lost 4 bases, leaving 7 bases of the junction unmatched. The CDR3 contains 18 residues. In germline, CDR1 is MNHNS, CDR2 SASEGT. CDR3 sequence reads: CASSGLGLAGGLQETQYF. In DNA form, the CDR3 reads TGTGCCAGCAGTGGGTTGGGACTAGCGGGGGGGCTACAAGAGACCCAGTACTTC.

This chain links TRBV5-4 with TRBJ1-6; no firm D call. Per the germline V gene, CDR1 is SGHNT and CDR2 is YYREEE (reference sequence). Trimming took off 1 base at V and 5 bases at J, with 13 bases between the two ends. This CDR3 is built from 16 residues. The CDR3 reads CASSLSKAQNNSPLHF. The DNA for the CDR3 is TGTGCCAGCAGCTTGTCAAAGGCACAGAATAATTCACCCCTCCACTTT.

This clone was seen more than once but under ten times. This sequence joins TRBV2 and TRBJ1-1; D is ambiguous. The length of the CDR3 is 13 residues. Germline assignment: CDR1 SNHLY and CDR2 FYNNEI. With 4 bases removed from V and 1 base from J, the gap between germline ends came to 7 bases. CDR3 in DNA: TGTGCCAGCAGTGCCGGCGAGAACACTGAAGCTTTCTTT. Its translation is CASSAGENTEAFF. Based on the CDR3 plus reference TRBV2 and TRBJ1-1, the full variable domain is EPEVTQTPSHQVTQMGQEVILRCVPISNHLYFYWYRQILGQKVEFLVSFYNNEISEKSEIFDDQFSVERPDGSNFTLKIRSTKLEDSAMYFCASSAGENTEAFFGQGTRLTVV.